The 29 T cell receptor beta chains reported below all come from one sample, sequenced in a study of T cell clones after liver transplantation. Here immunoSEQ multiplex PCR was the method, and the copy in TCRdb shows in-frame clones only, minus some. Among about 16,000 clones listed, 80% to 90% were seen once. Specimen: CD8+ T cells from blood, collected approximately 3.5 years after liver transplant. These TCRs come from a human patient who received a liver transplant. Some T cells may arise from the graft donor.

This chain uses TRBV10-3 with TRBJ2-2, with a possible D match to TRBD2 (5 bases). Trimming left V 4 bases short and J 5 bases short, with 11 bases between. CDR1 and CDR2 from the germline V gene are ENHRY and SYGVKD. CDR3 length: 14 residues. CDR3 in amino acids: CAISGEGRTGELFF. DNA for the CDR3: TGTGCCATCAGTGGCGAGGGTAGGACCGGGGAGCTGTTTTTT.

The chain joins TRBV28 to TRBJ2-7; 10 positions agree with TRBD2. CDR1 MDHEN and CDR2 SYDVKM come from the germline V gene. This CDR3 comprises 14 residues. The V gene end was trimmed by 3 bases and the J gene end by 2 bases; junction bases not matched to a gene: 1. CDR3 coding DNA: TGTGCCAGCAGTTTTCTAGCGGGAGCCTACGAGCAGTACTTC. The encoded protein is CASSFLAGAYEQYF.

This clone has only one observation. The CDR3 coding sequence is TGTGCCAGCTCACCCACTAGCGGGACGACCTACGAGCAGTACTTC. Protein product: CASSPTSGTTYEQYF. The chain is built from TRBV18 and TRBJ2-7, with 10 positions matching TRBD2. Germline V CDR1 and CDR2: KGHSH, LQKENI. CDR3 size: 15 residues. J lost 2 bases, V lost 3 bases, and 4 bases had no gene match. The variable domain in full, completed from reference TRBV18 and TRBJ2-7, reads NAGVMQNPRHLVRRRGQEARLRCSPMKGHSHVYWYRQLPEEGLKFMVYLQKENIIDESGMPKERFSAEFPKEGPSILRIQQVVRGDSAAYFCASSPTSGTTYEQYFGPGTRLTVT.

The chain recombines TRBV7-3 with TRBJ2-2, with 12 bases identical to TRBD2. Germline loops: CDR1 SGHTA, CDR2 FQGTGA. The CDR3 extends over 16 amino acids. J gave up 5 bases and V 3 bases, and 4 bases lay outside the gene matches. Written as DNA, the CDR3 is TGTGCCAGCAGCTTCCTAGCGGGAGGGCCTACCGGGGAGCTGTTTTTT. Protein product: CASSFLAGGPTGELFF.

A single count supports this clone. CDR3 protein: CASGFAPRQGTNNEQFF. The DNA of the CDR3 is TGTGCTAGTGGTTTTGCTCCCCGACAGGGGACAAACAATGAGCAGTTCTTC. This chain connects TRBV12-5 to TRBJ2-1; TRBD1 matches at 8 bases. CDR1 LGHNT and CDR2 FRNRAP come from the germline V gene. This CDR3 is 17 amino acids long. Trimming at V came to 3 bases and at J to 5 bases, leaving 12 bases not matched to a gene.

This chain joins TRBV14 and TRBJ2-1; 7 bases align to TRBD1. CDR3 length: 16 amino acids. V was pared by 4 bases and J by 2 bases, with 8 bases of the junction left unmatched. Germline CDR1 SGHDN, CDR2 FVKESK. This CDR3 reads CASSPLQGSTYNEQFF. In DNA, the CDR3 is TGTGCCAGCAGCCCATTACAGGGGTCCACCTACAATGAGCAGTTCTTC. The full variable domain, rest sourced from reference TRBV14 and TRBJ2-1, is EAGVTQFPSHSVIEKGQTVTLRCDPISGHDNLYWYRRVMGKEIKFLLHFVKESKQDESGMPNNRFLAERTGGTYSTLKVQPAELEDSGVYFCASSPLQGSTYNEQFFGPGTRLTVL.

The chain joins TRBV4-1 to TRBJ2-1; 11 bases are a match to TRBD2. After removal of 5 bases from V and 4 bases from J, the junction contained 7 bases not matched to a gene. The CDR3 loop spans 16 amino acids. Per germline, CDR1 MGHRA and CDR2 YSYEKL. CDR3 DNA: TGCGCCAGCAGCTCCCCTAGCGGGAGGACTTACAATGAGCAGTTCTTC. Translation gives CASSSPSGRTYNEQFF.

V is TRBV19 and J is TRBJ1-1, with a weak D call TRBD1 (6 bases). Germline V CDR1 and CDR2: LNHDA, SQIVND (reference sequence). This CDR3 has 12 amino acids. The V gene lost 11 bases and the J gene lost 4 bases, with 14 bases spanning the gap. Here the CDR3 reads CAVEGGLTEAFF. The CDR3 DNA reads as TGTGCCGTAGAGGGGGGGCTCACTGAAGCTTTCTTT.

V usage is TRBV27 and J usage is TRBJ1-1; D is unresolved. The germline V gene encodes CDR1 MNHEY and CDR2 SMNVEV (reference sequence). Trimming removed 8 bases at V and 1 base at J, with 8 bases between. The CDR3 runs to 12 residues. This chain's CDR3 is CASRRKNTEAFF. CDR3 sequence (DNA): TGTGCCAGCCGACGGAAGAACACTGAAGCTTTCTTT.

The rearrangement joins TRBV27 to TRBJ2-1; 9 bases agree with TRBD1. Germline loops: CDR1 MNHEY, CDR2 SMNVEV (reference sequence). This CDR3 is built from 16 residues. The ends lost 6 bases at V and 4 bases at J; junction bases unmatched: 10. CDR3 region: CASSMSTGGMYNEQFF. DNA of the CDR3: TGTGCCAGCAGCATGTCGACAGGGGGGATGTACAATGAGCAGTTCTTC.

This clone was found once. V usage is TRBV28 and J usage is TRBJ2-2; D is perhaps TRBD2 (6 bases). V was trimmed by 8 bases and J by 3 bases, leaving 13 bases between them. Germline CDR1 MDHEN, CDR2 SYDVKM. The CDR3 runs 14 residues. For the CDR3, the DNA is TGTGCCAGCGGGGGGACCCTACACACCGGGGAGCTGTTTTTT. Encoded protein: CASGGTLHTGELFF.

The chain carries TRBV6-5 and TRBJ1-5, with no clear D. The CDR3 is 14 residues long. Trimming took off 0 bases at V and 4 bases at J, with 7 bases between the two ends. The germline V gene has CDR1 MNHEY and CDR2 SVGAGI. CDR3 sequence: CASSYSVANQPQHF. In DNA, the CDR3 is TGTGCCAGCAGTTACTCGGTGGCTAATCAGCCCCAGCATTTT.

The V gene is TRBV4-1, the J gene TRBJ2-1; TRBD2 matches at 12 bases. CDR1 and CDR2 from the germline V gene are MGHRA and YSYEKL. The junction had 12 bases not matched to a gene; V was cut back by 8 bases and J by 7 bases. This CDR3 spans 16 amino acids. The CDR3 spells CASVNLAGGPWNEQFF. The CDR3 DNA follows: TGCGCCAGCGTAAACCTAGCGGGAGGGCCTTGGAATGAGCAGTTCTTC.

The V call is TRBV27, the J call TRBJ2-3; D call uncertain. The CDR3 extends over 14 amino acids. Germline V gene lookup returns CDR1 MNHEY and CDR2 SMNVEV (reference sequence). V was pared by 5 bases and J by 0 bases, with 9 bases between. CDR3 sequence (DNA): TGTGCCAGCAGTCCCTTCCAGAGCACAGATACGCAGTATTTT. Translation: CASSPFQSTDTQYF.

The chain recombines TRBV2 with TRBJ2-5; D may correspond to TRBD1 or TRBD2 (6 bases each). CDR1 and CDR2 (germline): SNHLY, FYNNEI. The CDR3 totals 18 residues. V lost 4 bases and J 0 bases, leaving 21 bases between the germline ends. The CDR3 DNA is TGTGCCAGCAGTGTTCTAGCGAGAGGAGGGGGTCACCAAGAGACCCAGTACTTC. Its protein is CASSVLARGGGHQETQYF.

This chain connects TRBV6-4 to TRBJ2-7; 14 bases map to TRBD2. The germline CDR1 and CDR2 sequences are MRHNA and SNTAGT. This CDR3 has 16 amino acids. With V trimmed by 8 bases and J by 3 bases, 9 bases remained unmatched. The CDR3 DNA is TGTGCCAGCGGATGGGGACTAGCGGGAGACCACTACGAGCAGTACTTC. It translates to CASGWGLAGDHYEQYF.

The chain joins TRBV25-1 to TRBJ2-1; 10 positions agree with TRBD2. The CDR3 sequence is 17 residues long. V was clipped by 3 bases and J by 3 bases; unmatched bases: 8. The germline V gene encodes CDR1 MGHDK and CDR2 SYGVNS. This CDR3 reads CASSEASGSDFYNEQFF. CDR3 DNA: TGTGCCAGCAGTGAGGCTAGCGGGAGTGATTTCTACAATGAGCAGTTCTTC.

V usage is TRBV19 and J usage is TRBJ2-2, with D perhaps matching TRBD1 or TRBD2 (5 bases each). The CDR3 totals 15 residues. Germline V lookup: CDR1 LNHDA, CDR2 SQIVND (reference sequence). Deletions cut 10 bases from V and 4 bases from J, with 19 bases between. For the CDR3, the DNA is TGTGCCACATCCGGGACCGCCGCTCCCACCGGGGAGCTGTTTTTT. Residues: CATSGTAAPTGELFF.

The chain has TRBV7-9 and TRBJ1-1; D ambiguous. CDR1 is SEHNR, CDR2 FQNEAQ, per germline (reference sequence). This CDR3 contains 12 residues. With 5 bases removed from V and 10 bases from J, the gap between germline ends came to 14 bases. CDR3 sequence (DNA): TGTGCCAGCAGCCCCCTCGGGGTGGGAGCTTTCTTT. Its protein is CASSPLGVGAFF.

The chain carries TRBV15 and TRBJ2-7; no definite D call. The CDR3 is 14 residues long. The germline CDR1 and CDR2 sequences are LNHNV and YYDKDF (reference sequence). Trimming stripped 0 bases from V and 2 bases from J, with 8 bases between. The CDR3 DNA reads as TGTGCCACCAGCAGAGATAGGACGACCTACGAGCAGTACTTC. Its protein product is CATSRDRTTYEQYF.

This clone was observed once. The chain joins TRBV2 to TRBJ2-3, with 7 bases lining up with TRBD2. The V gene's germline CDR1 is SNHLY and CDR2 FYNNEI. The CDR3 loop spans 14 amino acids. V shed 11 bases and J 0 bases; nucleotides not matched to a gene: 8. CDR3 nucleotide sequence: TGTGCCGGACGCAGCGGGGCGAGCACAGATACGCAGTATTTT. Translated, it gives CAGRSGASTDTQYF. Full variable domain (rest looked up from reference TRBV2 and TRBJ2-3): EPEVTQTPSHQVTQMGQEVILRCVPISNHLYFYWYRQILGQKVEFLVSFYNNEISEKSEIFDDQFSVERPDGSNFTLKIRSTKLEDSAMYFCAGRSGASTDTQYFGPGTRLTVL.

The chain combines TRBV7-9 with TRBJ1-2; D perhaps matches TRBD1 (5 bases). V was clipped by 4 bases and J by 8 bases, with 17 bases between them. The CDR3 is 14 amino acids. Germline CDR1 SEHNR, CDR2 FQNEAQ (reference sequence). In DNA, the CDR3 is TGTGCCAGCAGCTCGGGACGGCCTGGGTTGGGCTACACCTTC. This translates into CASSSGRPGLGYTF.

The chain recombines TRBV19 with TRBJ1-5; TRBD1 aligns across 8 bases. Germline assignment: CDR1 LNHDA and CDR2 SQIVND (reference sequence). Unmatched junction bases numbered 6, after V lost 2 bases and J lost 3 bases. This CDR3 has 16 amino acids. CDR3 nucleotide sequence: TGTGCCAGTAGTATACCGGGACAGGTTAACAATCAGCCCCAGCATTTT. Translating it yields CASSIPGQVNNQPQHF.

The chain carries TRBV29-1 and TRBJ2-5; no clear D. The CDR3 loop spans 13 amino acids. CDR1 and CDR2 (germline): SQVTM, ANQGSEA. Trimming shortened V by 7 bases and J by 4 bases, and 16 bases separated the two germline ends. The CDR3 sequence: CSAQWGPGETQYF. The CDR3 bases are TGCAGCGCCCAGTGGGGTCCGGGAGAGACCCAGTACTTC.

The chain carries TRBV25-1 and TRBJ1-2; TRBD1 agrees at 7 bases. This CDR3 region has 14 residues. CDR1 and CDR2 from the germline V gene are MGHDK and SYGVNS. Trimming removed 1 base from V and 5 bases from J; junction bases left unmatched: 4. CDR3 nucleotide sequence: TGTGCCAGCAGTGAATGGGACAGACCTTATGGCTACACCTTC. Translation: CASSEWDRPYGYTF.

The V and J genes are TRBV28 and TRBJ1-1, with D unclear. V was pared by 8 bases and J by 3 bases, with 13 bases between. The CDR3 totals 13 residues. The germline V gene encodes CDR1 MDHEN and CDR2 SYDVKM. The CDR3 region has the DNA TGTGCCAGCGAAACGCCTTGGGACACTGAAGCTTTCTTT. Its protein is CASETPWDTEAFF.

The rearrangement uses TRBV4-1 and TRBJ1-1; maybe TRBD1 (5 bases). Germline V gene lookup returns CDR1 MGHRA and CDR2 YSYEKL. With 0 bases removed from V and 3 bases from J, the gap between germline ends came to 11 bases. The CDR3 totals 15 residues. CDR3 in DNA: TGCGCCAGCAGCCAAGACATCGCAGGGCACACTGAAGCTTTCTTT. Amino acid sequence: CASSQDIAGHTEAFF.

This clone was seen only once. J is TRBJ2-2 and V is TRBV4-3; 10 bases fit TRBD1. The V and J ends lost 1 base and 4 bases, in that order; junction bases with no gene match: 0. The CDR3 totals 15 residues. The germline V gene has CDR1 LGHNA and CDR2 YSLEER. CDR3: CASSQGTGGTGELFF. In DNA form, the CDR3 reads TGCGCCAGCAGCCAAGGGACAGGGGGCACCGGGGAGCTGTTTTTT.

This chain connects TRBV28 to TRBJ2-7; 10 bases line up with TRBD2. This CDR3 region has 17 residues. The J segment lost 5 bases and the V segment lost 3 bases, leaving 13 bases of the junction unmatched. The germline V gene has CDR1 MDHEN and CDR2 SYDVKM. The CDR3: CASSFFEREGQVDEQYF. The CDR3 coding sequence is TGTGCCAGCAGTTTTTTCGAGCGGGAGGGCCAGGTAGACGAGCAGTACTTC.